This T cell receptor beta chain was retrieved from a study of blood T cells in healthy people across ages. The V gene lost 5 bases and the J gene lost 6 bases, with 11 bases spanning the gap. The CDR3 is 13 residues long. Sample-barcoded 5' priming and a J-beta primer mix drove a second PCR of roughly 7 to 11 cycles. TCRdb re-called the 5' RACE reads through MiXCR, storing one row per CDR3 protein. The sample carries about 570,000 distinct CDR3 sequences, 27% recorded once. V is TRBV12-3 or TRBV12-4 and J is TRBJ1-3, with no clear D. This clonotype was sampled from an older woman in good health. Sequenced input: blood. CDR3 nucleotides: TGTGCCAGCAGTCCGGACGGATTAAACACCATATATTTT. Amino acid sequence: CASSPDGLNTIYF.